A single sample is the source of the 24 T cell receptor beta chains below, sequenced in a study of CD8+CD57+ T cells in acquired aplastic anemia. Both TCR beta VDJ combination and CDR3 sequence profiling were carried out. Genomic DNA was the template for this profiling. Via MiXCR, TCRdb re-called the reads, giving one row per CDR3 protein. Of about 210,000 distinct CDR3 sequences listed, 30% to 40% are singletons. Sequencing was carried out using sorted CD4+, CD8+, or CD8+CD57+ T cells (not recorded which) from PBMCs. The receptor set was obtained from a human donor in good health, serving as a control.

This clonotype was counted at least ten times. The chain employs TRBV29-1 and TRBJ2-5; 10 nucleotides line up with TRBD2. From germline, CDR1 is SQVTM and CDR2 ANQGSEA. The CDR3 covers 13 residues. The V segment lost 4 bases and the J segment 5 bases; nucleotides outside the gene matches: 4. The CDR3 DNA follows: TGCAGCGTTGTGTCTAGCGGGAGTGAGACCCAGTACTTC. This codes for CSVVSSGSETQYF. The complete variable domain, with remaining parts taken from reference TRBV29-1 and TRBJ2-5, reads SAVISQKPSRDICQRGTSLTIQCQVDSQVTMMFWYRQQPGQSLTLIATANQGSEATYESGFVIDKFPISRPNLTFSTLTVSNMSPEDSSIYLCSVVSSGSETQYFGPGTRLLVL.

As concerns this clonotype: A read error may account for a junction end that differs from germline. The chain recombines TRBV11-2 with TRBJ2-3; TRBD1 might be the D (6 bases). Germline V gives CDR1 SGHAT, CDR2 FQNNGV. CDR3 length: 17 residues. The CDR3 bases are TGTGCCAGCAGCTTGATCCTCGTGGGGGCGCGAGCAGATACGCGGTATTTT. This sequence encodes CASSLILVGARADTRYF.

The chain links TRBV19 to TRBJ1-5, with D maybe TRBD1 (5 bases). Germline CDR1 is LNHDA and CDR2 is SQIVND (reference sequence). Between the trimmed V and J ends, which lost 2 bases and 6 bases, there was a span of 17 bases. The CDR3 is 16 residues long. CDR3 loop: CASSINTGGAFQPQHF. The CDR3 DNA is TGTGCCAGTAGTATAAATACGGGGGGAGCATTTCAGCCCCAGCATTTT. Variable domain in full (rest from reference TRBV19 and TRBJ1-5): DGGITQSPKYLFRKEGQNVTLSCEQNLNHDAMYWYRQDPGQGLRLIYYSQIVNDFQKGDIAEGYSVSREKKESFPLTVTSAQKNPTAFYLCASSINTGGAFQPQHFGDGTRLSIL.

V usage is TRBV7-2 and J usage is TRBJ1-5; D is ambiguous. The germline CDR1 and CDR2 sequences are SGHTA and FQGNSA. The germline V and J ends were trimmed by 2 bases and 10 bases, with 9 bases remaining between them. CDR3 length equals 12 residues. CDR3 nucleotide sequence: TGTGCCAGCAGCTTATCCCTCGGCCCCCAGCATTTT. Protein product: CASSLSLGPQHF.

This clonotype came up a few times. The rearrangement joins TRBV12-3 or TRBV12-4 to TRBJ1-1; possible D gene TRBD1, 5 bases. V lost 3 bases and J lost 4, with 12 bases in between. CDR3 length: 14 amino acids. The CDR3 reads CASSFSGSGTEAFF. CDR3 coding DNA: TGTGCCAGCAGTTTCTCAGGGTCTGGCACTGAAGCTTTCTTT.

This clonotype was counted at least ten times. The chain carries TRBV7-9 and TRBJ2-5; 9 positions agree with TRBD2. Trimming cost V 4 bases and J 5 bases; bases outside gene matches: 14. This CDR3 spans 17 amino acids. Germline loops: CDR1 SEHNR, CDR2 FQNEAQ (reference sequence). In DNA, the CDR3 is TGTGCCAGCAGCTATCGCTACTCTAGCGGGGTCCACGAGACCCAGTACTTC. It translates to CASSYRYSSGVHETQYF.

This clonotype was seen ten or more times. This chain joins TRBV2 and TRBJ2-7, with TRBD1 matching 8 bases. The CDR3 covers 12 residues. The V gene's germline CDR1 is SNHLY and CDR2 FYNNEI. J gave up 4 bases and V 6 bases, and 2 bases lay outside the gene matches. CDR3 DNA sequence: TGTGCCAGCAGCGACAGGGGATACGAGCAGTACTTC. It codes for CASSDRGYEQYF.

This clonotype is a singleton in its sample. The rearrangement uses TRBV29-1 and TRBJ1-1; tentative D call: TRBD1 (6 bases). V was shortened by 6 bases and J by 4 bases, with 15 bases between the two germline ends. The CDR3 has 13 amino acids. The germline gives CDR1 SQVTM, CDR2 ANQGSEA. CDR3 sequence (DNA): TGCAGCGTACTTTCGCGGGACACCACTGAAGCTTTCTTT. Translated: CSVLSRDTTEAFF.

A few counts support this clonotype. The chain has TRBV18 and TRBJ1-1; no reliable D call. CDR3 length: 13 residues. V was clipped by 0 bases and J by 3 bases, with 5 bases between them. Germline V lookup: CDR1 KGHSH, CDR2 LQKENI. The CDR3 loop is CASSPPKDTEAFF. In DNA form, the CDR3 reads TGTGCCAGCTCACCACCCAAGGACACTGAAGCTTTCTTT.

The chain couples TRBV2 to TRBJ2-3, with 7 bases identical to TRBD1. With the DNA end fitting TRBJ1-5 better, the J assignment may be wrong. CDR3 length: 18 amino acids. CDR1 and CDR2 (germline): SNHLY, FYNNEI. The CDR3 DNA sequence: TGTGCCAGCATGAGGCGGGACAGTCCCTTACCGCACACAGATACGCAGCATTTT. This encodes CASMRRDSPLPHTDTQHF.

This clonotype appeared many times. V is TRBV2 and J is TRBJ2-3; D unresolved. The germline V and J ends were trimmed by 0 bases and 4 bases, with 11 bases remaining between them. The CDR3 contains 15 residues. The germline V gene encodes CDR1 SNHLY and CDR2 FYNNEI. This CDR3 is CASSEARVLADTQYF. CDR3 in DNA: TGTGCCAGCAGTGAAGCAAGGGTTTTGGCAGATACGCAGTATTTT.

With respect to this clonotype: Sequence at one end of the junction differs from germline and may be a read error. The V call is TRBV10-1, the J call TRBJ2-7; D not resolved. CDR1 WNHNN and CDR2 SYGVQD come from the germline V gene (reference sequence). The CDR3 length is 14 residues. The CDR3 loop is CASSRNGWSYERYF. In nucleotides, the CDR3 is TGCGCCAGCAGTAGGAACGGCTGGTCCTACGAGCGGTACTTC.

This clonotype showed up just a few times. The chain recombines TRBV9 with TRBJ2-3; 9 bases are a match to TRBD1. Trimming removed 4 bases from V and 3 bases from J; junction bases left unmatched: 9. The CDR3 covers 16 residues. Germline-derived CDR1 and CDR2 are SGDLS and YYNGEE. The CDR3 DNA reads as TGTGCCAGCAGCAGAGGGACAGGGCGCGGGACAGATACGCAGTATTTT. Translation: CASSRGTGRGTDTQYF.

With regard to this clonotype: One junction end disagrees with the germline gene, perhaps due to a read error. The rearrangement joins TRBV10-2 to TRBJ1-5; 8 positions match TRBD1. This CDR3 contains 17 residues. Per germline, CDR1 WSHSY and CDR2 SAAADI. The CDR3 DNA reads TGTGCCAGCAGACCTCAGACAGGGGTCCCTGGCAATCAGCCCCAGCATTTT. This encodes CASRPQTGVPGNQPQHF.

This CDR3 is CATSRTNSNQPQHF. CDR3 sequence (DNA): TGTGCCACCAGCAGAACGAATAGCAATCAGCCCCAGCATTTT. The chain combines TRBV15 with TRBJ1-5; D not resolved. This CDR3 comprises 14 residues. CDR1 and CDR2 (germline): LNHNV, YYDKDF (reference sequence). V lost 2 bases and J lost 0, with 5 bases in between.

The rearrangement uses TRBV5-5 and TRBJ2-5, with D perhaps TRBD2 (6 bases). V was clipped by 1 base and J by 5 bases, with 15 bases between them. The CDR3 extends over 15 amino acids. Germline CDR1 and CDR2: SGHKS and YYEKEE (reference sequence). The CDR3 DNA sequence: TGTGCCAGCAGCTTGCCGATAGGCGGGGACGAGACCCAGTACTTC. Residues: CASSLPIGGDETQYF. Using reference TRBV5-5 and TRBJ2-5 for the parts outside the CDR3, the full variable domain is DAGVTQSPTHLIKTRGQQVTLRCSPISGHKSVSWYQQVLGQGPQFIFQYYEKEERGRGNFPDRFSARQFPNYSSELNVNALLLGDSALYLCASSLPIGGDETQYFGPGTRLLVL.

This clonotype was counted ten times or more. The gene calls are TRBV3-1 and TRBJ1-2, with a tentative D call TRBD1 (5 bases). The germline CDR1 and CDR2 sequences are LGHDT and YNNKEL (reference sequence). V was clipped by 6 bases and J by 7 bases, with 6 bases between them. The CDR3 is 10 residues long. CDR3 in DNA: TGTGCCAGCAGGGGGCCTGGCTACACCTTC. This translates into CASRGPGYTF.

This clonotype has a count of ten or more. V and J are TRBV7-2 and TRBJ2-7; D call uncertain. The germline V and J ends were trimmed by 0 bases and 2 bases, with 8 bases remaining between them. The CDR3 consists of 14 residues. In germline, CDR1 is SGHTA, CDR2 FQGNSA. Here the CDR3 reads CASSLAPAPYEQYF. Here the CDR3 DNA reads TGTGCCAGCAGCTTAGCACCCGCACCCTACGAGCAGTACTTC.

This clonotype was observed at least ten times. V is TRBV2 and J is TRBJ1-4, with a possible D match to TRBD1 (6 bases). V shed 5 bases and J shed 8 bases, with 9 bases lying between them. The CDR3 contains 12 residues. The germline CDR1 and CDR2 sequences are SNHLY and FYNNEI. The CDR3 DNA reads as TGTGCCAGCAGTACTACAGGGGAAAAACTGTTTTTT. This sequence encodes CASSTTGEKLFF.

The V call is TRBV19, the J call TRBJ1-2; D unresolved. The CDR3 is 14 residues long. In germline, CDR1 is LNHDA, CDR2 SQIVND (reference sequence). The germline V and J ends were trimmed by 6 bases and 0 bases, with 11 bases remaining between them. CDR3 region: CASSSSGSNYGYTF. DNA of the CDR3: TGTGCCAGTAGCAGCTCCGGTTCTAACTATGGCTACACCTTC.

A few counts support this clonotype. The chain is built from TRBV9 and TRBJ2-2; 8 bases line up with TRBD1. Germline V gene data show CDR1 as SGDLS and CDR2 as YYNGEE. Germline trimming cut 4 bases from V and 1 base from J; bases unmatched to any gene: 15. The CDR3 sequence is 19 residues long. The CDR3 coding sequence is TGTGCCAGCAGCCATACCCCCCGGTGGACAGGGATGAACACCGGGGAGCTGTTTTTT. It is translated as CASSHTPRWTGMNTGELFF. The variable domain in full, with the rest retrieved from reference TRBV9 and TRBJ2-2, is DSGVTQTPKHLITATGQRVTLRCSPRSGDLSVYWYQQSLDQGLQFLIQYYNGEERAKGNILERFSAQQFPDLHSELNLSSLELGDSALYFCASSHTPRWTGMNTGELFFGEGSRLTVL.

This clonotype was found a few times. The chain's CDR3 is CASSGEIRGGQYF. Written as DNA, the CDR3 is TGCGCCAGCAGTGGCGAGATAAGGGGGGGGCAGTACTTC. The V call is TRBV10-2, the J call TRBJ2-7; maybe TRBD2 (7 bases). The CDR3 is made up of 13 amino acids. CDR1 WSHSY and CDR2 SAAADI come from the germline V gene. V was clipped by 4 bases and J by 9 bases, with 16 bases between them.

The rearrangement joins TRBV10-2 to TRBJ2-1; D not resolved. The CDR3 is made up of 17 amino acids. V was cut by 2 bases and J by 5 bases, with 19 bases left in between. Per the germline V gene, CDR1 is WSHSY and CDR2 is SAAADI. The CDR3: CASSETPFGPIDNEQFF. In nucleotides, the CDR3 is TGCGCCAGCAGTGAGACACCCTTTGGGCCTATCGACAATGAGCAGTTCTTC.

This clonotype was found a few times. A much bigger clone sits one base away, suggesting this may be a read error. This chain uses TRBV29-1 with TRBJ1-2; TRBD1 is a possible D gene (5 bases). CDR1 is SQVTM, CDR2 ANQGSEA, per germline. The length of the CDR3 is 12 residues. V lost 6 bases and J 4 bases, leaving 12 bases between the germline ends. CDR3: CSVHRCPYGYTF. DNA of the CDR3: TGCAGCGTCCACAGGTGCCCCTATGGCTACACCTTC.